This T cell receptor (beta chain) is drawn from a study of blood T cell repertoires in COVID-19. Per germline, CDR1 GTSNPN and CDR2 SVGIG (reference sequence). V lost 1 base and J 1 base, leaving 7 bases between the germline ends. There are 14 residues in the CDR3. Sequencing was performed with immunoSEQ multiplex PCR; in TCRdb, only in-frame clones are kept and a portion is missing. The sample has 200,000 to 250,000 clones; 70% to 90% are singletons. V is TRBV30 and J is TRBJ1-4; D unresolved. The TCR sequence derives from a man aged 55-75 years with acute or convalescent COVID-19. Specimen: peripheral blood. The CDR3 loop reads CAWSGGLTNEKLFF. Here the CDR3 DNA reads TGTGCCTGGAGTGGCGGGCTAACTAATGAAAAACTGTTTTTT.